This TCR beta chain comes out of a study of blood T cell repertoires in COVID-19. Study overall: Nucleic acid was either cDNA or gDNA, and it came from T cells, B-cell-depleted T cells, or PBMCs.

Germline V gives CDR1 GTSNPN, CDR2 SVGIG (reference sequence). V was shortened by 4 bases and J by 5 bases, with 14 bases between the two germline ends. This CDR3 has 14 residues. Repertoires were generated with immunoSEQ multiplex PCR, while TCRdb's copy carries only in-frame clones and drops some. The sample records tens of thousands of clones, 80% being singletons. The chain couples TRBV30 to TRBJ2-2; tentative D call: TRBD2 (5 bases). The sequence came from a woman of 80 years or more with acute or convalescent COVID-19. The sequenced sample consisted of peripheral blood. The CDR3 sequence: CAWIHGGRTGELFF. CDR3 sequence (DNA): TGTGCCTGGATACACGGAGGTCGGACCGGGGAGCTGTTTTTT. The full variable domain, rest sourced from reference TRBV30 and TRBJ2-2, is SQTIHQWPATLVQPVGSPLSLECTVEGTSNPNLYWYRQAAGRGLQLLFYSVGIGQISSEVPQNLSASRPQDRQFILSSKKLLLSDSGFYLCAWIHGGRTGELFFGEGSRLTVL.